This TCR beta chain originates from a study of T cell responses to AZD1222 COVID-19 vaccine. Clones were sequenced by immunoSEQ multiplex PCR, and TCRdb holds only the in-frame ones, with some missing. The data hold some 120,000 clones, with around 87% observed a single time. The origin of this receptor is an adult in good health. Source: peripheral blood, taken on day 0 of AZD1222 vaccination.

The chain's CDR3 is CASSLGASGPQETQYF. CDR3 nucleotide sequence: TGCGCCAGCAGCTTGGGGGCTAGCGGGCCACAAGAGACCCAGTACTTC. The chain employs TRBV5-1 and TRBJ2-5; 8 bases match TRBD2. There are 16 residues in the CDR3. J lost 2 bases, V lost 0 bases, and 6 bases had no gene match. Germline CDR1 and CDR2: SGHRS and YFSETQ. The complete variable domain, with remaining parts taken from reference TRBV5-1 and TRBJ2-5, reads KAGVTQTPRYLIKTRGQQVTLSCSPISGHRSVSWYQQTPGQGLQFLFEYFSETQRNKGNFPGRFSGRQFSNSRSEMNVSTLELGDSALYLCASSLGASGPQETQYFGPGTRLLVL.